This record covers a single TCR beta chain. Its antigen is unidentified. This entry belongs to a study of beta chain features in type 1 diabetes. Study-wide results and caveats: Among patients with Type 1 diabetes, TCRB CDR3s were moderately but significantly shorter in every one of the four CD4+ subsets.

Reverse transcribing all isolated RNA meant expressed TCRB transcripts were sequenced. Repertoires were generated with immunoSEQ multiplex PCR, while TCRdb's copy carries only in-frame clones and drops some. Found here are under 400,000 clones, around 12% of them singletons; the top ten hold 0.008% to 0.011%. Material for sequencing was naive CD4+ T cells from blood. The TCR originated in a woman under 30 with type 1 diabetes.

The CDR3 DNA reads as TGCAGCGTCTTCCTCGGTCACTCCTACGAGCAGTACTTC. Protein product: CSVFLGHSYEQYF. This chain links TRBV29-1 with TRBJ2-7; D call uncertain. Deletions cut 6 bases from V and 0 bases from J, with 12 bases between. The CDR3 has 13 amino acids. Germline V gene data show CDR1 as SQVTM and CDR2 as ANQGSEA.